Listed below are T cell receptor beta chains from one sample, sequenced in a study of cytomegalovirus exposure and HLA in healthy donors. Libraries were prepared by immunoSEQ multiplex PCR; TCRdb keeps only in-frame clonotypes and omits some of them. Here the sample spans fewer than 250,000 clones, roughly 80% being singletons. Sequenced: PBMCs. All receptors derive from a girl aged 2-10 years in good health and CMV-seronegative. Both conserved end residues are part of each CDR3. A D gene is named only where the DNA matches it firmly. Some rows mark clone size as missing; the rest say once, few, many or name a class of expanded clone.

v_gene,abundance,d_gene,j_gene,CDR3aa,CDR3nt
TRBV7-8,-,TRBD2,TRBJ2-5,CASSEILAGVGETQYF,TGTGCCAGCAGCGAAATACTAGCGGGAGTAGGGGAGACCCAGTACTTC
TRBV7-9,-,-,TRBJ2-1,CASSLVGGAYNEQFF,TGTGCCAGCAGCTTAGTCGGAGGGGCCTACAATGAGCAGTTCTTC
TRBV5-6,once,-,TRBJ1-6,CASSLASASSYNSPLHF,TGTGCCAGCAGCTTGGCCTCGGCTAGCTCCTATAATTCCCCCCTCCACTTT
TRBV10-3,-,TRBD2,TRBJ2-3,CAISDGGGVSDTQYF,TGTGCCATCAGTGACGGCGGGGGGGTCTCAGATACGCAGTATTTT
TRBV6-5,-,-,TRBJ2-6,CASSYYGSSGANVLTF,TGTGCCAGCAGTTACTACGGGAGTTCTGGGGCCAACGTCCTGACTTTC
TRBV6-5,once,TRBD1,TRBJ1-2,CATRQGADGYTF,TGTGCCACCAGACAGGGGGCGGATGGCTACACCTTC
TRBV5-1,-,-,TRBJ1-5,CASRGGEDQPQHF,TGCGCCAGCAGGGGGGGTGAGGATCAGCCCCAGCATTTT
TRBV15,-,TRBD1,TRBJ1-1,CATSTDRDTEAFF,TGTGCCACCAGCACGGACAGGGACACTGAAGCTTTCTTT
TRBV4-1,few,TRBD1,TRBJ1-1,CASRDRGSEAFF,TGCGCCAGCAGAGACAGGGGCTCTGAAGCTTTCTTT
TRBV25-1,once,-,TRBJ2-3,CASSELAITDTQYF,TGTGCCAGCAGTGAGTTGGCCATCACAGATACGCAGTATTTT
TRBV2,-,-,TRBJ1-1,CASRRRAGGTEAFF,TGTGCCAGCAGGAGAAGGGCCGGGGGGACTGAAGCTTTCTTT
TRBV4-2,once,TRBD2,TRBJ2-3,CASSQDPGKGGGVEDTQYF,TGTGCCAGCAGCCAAGATCCGGGGAAGGGCGGGGGAGTGGAAGATACGCAGTATTTT
TRBV7-6,-,TRBD2,TRBJ2-1,CASGTTSGGYEQFF,TGTGCCAGCGGAACTACTAGCGGGGGTTATGAGCAGTTCTTC
TRBV7-2,-,TRBD1,TRBJ1-1,CASSERGQGGTEAFF,TGTGCCAGCAGCGAACGCGGACAGGGAGGCACTGAAGCTTTCTTT
TRBV7-9,-,TRBD1,TRBJ1-2,CASSYSQGGLQDYTF,TGTGCCAGCAGTTATTCTCAGGGGGGCCTACAAGACTACACCTTC
TRBV6-5,few,TRBD1,TRBJ2-7,CASTKGQGINEQYF,TGTGCCAGCACTAAGGGACAGGGAATCAACGAGCAGTACTTC